These 3 T cell receptor beta chains share one sample of origin, sequenced in a study of blood T cell repertoires in COVID-19. Data came from immunoSEQ multiplex PCR; TCRdb stores just in-frame clones and leaves some out. In the table there are around 100,000 clones, 89% of which are singletons. Material: peripheral blood. These receptor sequences come from a man in his sixties with COVID-19, enrolled during active disease.

The rearrangement uses TRBV5-1 and TRBJ2-2; D is unresolved. The CDR3 has 12 residues. Between the trimmed V and J ends, which lost 0 bases and 8 bases, there was a span of 5 bases. Germline V gene sequence: CDR1 SGHRS, CDR2 YFSETQ. CDR3 sequence reads: CASSLVGGELFF. CDR3 sequence (DNA): TGCGCCAGCAGCTTGGTCGGGGGGGAGCTGTTTTTT.

V usage is TRBV18 and J usage is TRBJ1-2; D gene ambiguous. The CDR3 length is 13 residues. Germline CDR1 reads KGHSH; CDR2 reads LQKENI. Trimming shortened V by 6 bases and J by 4 bases, and 12 bases separated the two germline ends. CDR3 sequence reads: CASSPAQAYGYTF. The DNA of the CDR3 is TGTGCCAGCTCTCCAGCCCAAGCCTATGGCTACACCTTC. Supplemented by reference TRBV18 and TRBJ1-2, the full variable domain reads NAGVMQNPRHLVRRRGQEARLRCSPMKGHSHVYWYRQLPEEGLKFMVYLQKENIIDESGMPKERFSAEFPKEGPSILRIQQVVRGDSAAYFCASSPAQAYGYTFGSGTRLTVV.

The chain couples TRBV7-3 to TRBJ1-6; 9 bases align to TRBD1. CDR1 and CDR2 from the germline V gene are SGHTA and FQGTGA. The CDR3 consists of 15 residues. Unmatched junction bases numbered 3, after V lost 2 bases and J lost 7 bases. CDR3 nucleotides: TGTGCCAGCAGCTTACGAGGACAGGGGAATTCACCCCTCCACTTT. It codes for CASSLRGQGNSPLHF.